This TCR beta chain was recorded in a study of blood T cell repertoires in COVID-19. Study summary: Whether acute or convalescent, the COVID-19 samples came from the United States, Italy and Spain. T cells, B-cell-depleted T cells, or PBMCs provided the cDNA or gDNA that served as material.

In germline, CDR1 is SGHTA, CDR2 FQGTGA. This CDR3 contains 15 residues. V gave up 2 bases and J gave up 8 bases; unmatched junction bases: 5. This clone was detected only once. In the authors' workflow: Cell counts per sample came from amplifying reference gene primers. The protocol was immunoSEQ multiplex PCR, while the TCRdb copy is restricted to in-frame clones and leaves out a portion. The DNA gave D and trimming, while V, J and clone size come from that table. Among around 64,000 clones, roughly 89% were seen once, and the ten largest hold over 7.5%. Sequencing was done on a sample of peripheral blood. The chain is built from TRBV7-3 and TRBJ2-1; 11 nucleotides match TRBD2. The clonotype was recovered from a human donor in a cohort sampled during active COVID-19. The CDR3 coding sequence is TGTGCCAGCAGCTTAGGTCTAGCGGGAGGTGATGAGCAGTTCTTC. It translates to CASSLGLAGGDEQFF.